The clone carrying this T cell receptor beta chain was recorded at least ten times. Its specificity is unknown. The data derive from a study of CD8 T cells in ankylosing spondylitis. Study-wide results and caveats: One TCR beta motif, made up of roughly 8 highly homologous variants, appeared characteristic of ankylosing spondylitis blood.

TCRdb analysed the 5' RACE reads with MiXCR anew, one entry per CDR3 protein. In the table there are approximately 250,000 distinct CDR3 sequences, about 10% of which are singletons. V was shortened by 5 bases and J by 0 bases, with 11 bases between the two germline ends. The germline CDR1 and CDR2 sequences are KGHDR and SFDVKD. The CDR3 totals 15 residues. The J gene is TRBJ2-3, the V gene TRBV24-1; D unclear. Source material: blood, either unsorted or a sorted T cell fraction (not recorded which). This TCR was recovered from a male donor with ankylosing spondylitis or in good health (not recorded which). CDR3: CATSASLGSTDTQYF. CDR3 coding DNA: TGTGCCACCAGTGCAAGTCTGGGGAGCACAGATACGCAGTATTTT.